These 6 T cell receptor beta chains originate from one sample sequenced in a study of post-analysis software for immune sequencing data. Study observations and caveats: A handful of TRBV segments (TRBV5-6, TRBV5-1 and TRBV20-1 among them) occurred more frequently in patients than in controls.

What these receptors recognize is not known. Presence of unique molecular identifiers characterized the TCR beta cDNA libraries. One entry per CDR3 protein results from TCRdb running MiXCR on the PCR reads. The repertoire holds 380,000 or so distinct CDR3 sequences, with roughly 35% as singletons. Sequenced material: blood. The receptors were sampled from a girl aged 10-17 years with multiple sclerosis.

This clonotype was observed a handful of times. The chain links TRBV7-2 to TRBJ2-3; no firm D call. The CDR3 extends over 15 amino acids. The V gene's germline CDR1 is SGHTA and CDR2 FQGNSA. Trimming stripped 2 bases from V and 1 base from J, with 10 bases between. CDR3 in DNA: TGTGCCAGCAGCTTAAGGGCCGGGCGCACAGATACGCAGTATTTT. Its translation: CASSLRAGRTDTQYF.

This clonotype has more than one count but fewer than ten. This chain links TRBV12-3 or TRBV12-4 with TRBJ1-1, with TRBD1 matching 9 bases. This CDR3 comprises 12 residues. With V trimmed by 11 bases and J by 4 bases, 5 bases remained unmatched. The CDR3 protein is CAAGTGITEAFF. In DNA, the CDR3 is TGTGCCGCCGGGACAGGGATCACTGAAGCTTTCTTT.

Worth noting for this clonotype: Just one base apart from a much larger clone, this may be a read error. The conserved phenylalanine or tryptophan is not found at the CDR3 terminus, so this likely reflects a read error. CDR3 amino acids: CASSLARAYEQYC. DNA for the CDR3: TGTGCCAGCAGCTTAGCTCGTGCCTACGAGCAGTACTGC. The V and J genes are TRBV11-1 and TRBJ2-4, with unresolved D. The better agreement between TRBJ2-7 and the DNA end casts doubt on the J call. Germline CDR1 is SGHAT and CDR2 is FQDESV (reference sequence). CDR3 size: 13 residues.

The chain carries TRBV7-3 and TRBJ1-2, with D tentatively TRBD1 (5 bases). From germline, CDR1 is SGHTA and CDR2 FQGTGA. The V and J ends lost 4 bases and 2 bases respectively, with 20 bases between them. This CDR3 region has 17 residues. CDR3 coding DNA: TGTGCCAGCAGCTCAGCAACACCCGGGACGGGGAACTATGGCTACACCTTC. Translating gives CASSSATPGTGNYGYTF.

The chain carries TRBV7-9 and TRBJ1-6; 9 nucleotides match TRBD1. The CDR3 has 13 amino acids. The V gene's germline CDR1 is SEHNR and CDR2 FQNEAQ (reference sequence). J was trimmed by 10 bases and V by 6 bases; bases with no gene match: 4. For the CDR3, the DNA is TGTGCCAGCAGTTCGGACAGGGGATCACCCCTCCACTTT. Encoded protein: CASSSDRGSPLHF.

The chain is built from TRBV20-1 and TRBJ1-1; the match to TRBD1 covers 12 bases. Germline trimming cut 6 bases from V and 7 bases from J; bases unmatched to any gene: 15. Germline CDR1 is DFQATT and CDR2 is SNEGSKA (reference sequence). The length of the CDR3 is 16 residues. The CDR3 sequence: CSAQPNLGQGAIEAFF. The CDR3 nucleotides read TGCAGTGCCCAGCCAAACCTGGGACAGGGGGCTATTGAAGCTTTCTTT.